This T cell receptor (beta chain) was identified during a study of cytomegalovirus exposure and HLA in healthy donors. Findings and limits, study-wide: In a later analysis, TCR beta V- and J-gene trimming showed a link to a missense DCLRE1C variant.

Primers: 60 Vbeta forward and 13 Jbeta reverse. Clones were read by immunoSEQ multiplex PCR, and TCRdb kept only the in-frame ones, dropping some. The sample lists approximately 150,000 clones, 88% occurring once. On this clone itself: Its specificity is unknown.

Trimming cost V 10 bases and J 0 bases, with 16 bases left between them. The CDR3 consists of 15 residues. Germline-derived CDR1 and CDR2 are SNHLY and FYNNEI. Sequenced input: PBMCs. The genes are TRBV2 and TRBJ1-3; D gene unclear. This TCR was sampled from a woman between 35 and 50 years old in good health and CMV-seronegative. CDR3 sequence reads: CATFEQAFSGNTIYF. The CDR3 coding sequence is TGTGCCACCTTCGAGCAGGCTTTCTCTGGAAACACCATATATTTT.